The next 32 T cell receptor beta chains were all read from a single sample in a study of blood T cell repertoires in COVID-19 (dated by TCRdb to 2018 to 2020). The library relied on the immunoSEQ multiplex PCR assay. TCRdb limited this immuneACCESS table to in-frame rearrangements with V and J called. A share of clones is missing; checked studies link under half to unresolved V genes, and the rest is unexplained. Present in this sample are 250,000 to 300,000 clones, approximately 90% of which were seen just once. 2% to 2.5% of the sample is in the top ten clones. Input material: peripheral blood. Every receptor here comes from a woman aged 25 to 45 with COVID-19, enrolled during active disease.

The CDR3 spells CASKRVHNEQFF. The CDR3 nucleotides are TGTGCCAGCAAGAGGGTACACAATGAGCAGTTCTTC. The chain links TRBV6-5 to TRBJ2-1, with D perhaps matching TRBD2 (5 bases). V gave up 7 bases and J gave up 5 bases, with 9 bases separating them. Germline V gives CDR1 MNHEY, CDR2 SVGAGI. The CDR3 is made up of 12 amino acids.

V gene TRBV3-1 (or the pseudogene TRBV3-2) combines with J gene TRBJ1-1, with D unresolved. CDR3 length: 13 amino acids. Germline V gene sequence: CDR1 LGHDT, CDR2 YNNKEL (reference sequence). V lost 5 bases, J lost 7 bases, and 14 bases lay in between. The CDR3 DNA sequence: TGTGCCAGCAGCACCGCCGCCACTTTTGAAGCTTTCTTT. Translated, it gives CASSTAATFEAFF.

The V and J genes are TRBV27 and TRBJ1-1; tentative D call: TRBD1 (6 bases). Trimming shortened V by 4 bases and J by 2 bases, and 11 bases separated the two germline ends. Per the germline V gene, CDR1 is MNHEY and CDR2 is SMNVEV (reference sequence). The CDR3 has 14 amino acids. Written as DNA, the CDR3 is TGTGCCAGCAGTTGGGCAGGGGCTAACACTGAAGCTTTCTTT. This gives the protein CASSWAGANTEAFF.

The rearrangement links TRBV5-6 to TRBJ1-6, with TRBD1 identical over 10 bases. V shed 3 bases and J 10 bases; nucleotides not matched to a gene: 7. Germline V gene data show CDR1 as SGHDT and CDR2 as YYEEEE. The CDR3 contains 15 residues. The CDR3 loop is CASSSDRGIGSPLHF. CDR3 sequence (DNA): TGTGCCAGCAGCTCGGACAGGGGGATAGGGTCACCCCTCCACTTT.

This rearrangement joins TRBV9 to TRBJ2-5, with TRBD2 matching 7 bases. Unmatched junction bases numbered 8, after V lost 5 bases and J lost 1 base. CDR1 is SGDLS and CDR2 is YYNGEE in the germline V gene. The CDR3 totals 15 residues. The CDR3 loop reads CASSLGGRPQETQYF. The CDR3 DNA sequence: TGTGCCAGCAGTCTGGGAGGGCGACCCCAAGAGACCCAGTACTTC.

V and J are TRBV2 and TRBJ1-5; D unresolved. The germline V gene has CDR1 SNHLY and CDR2 FYNNEI. The CDR3 extends over 14 amino acids. The V gene lost 7 bases and the J gene lost 0 bases, with 10 bases spanning the gap. The DNA of the CDR3 is TGTGCCAGCACGGCGGAGTATAGCAATCAGCCCCAGCATTTT. It yields the protein CASTAEYSNQPQHF.

The rearrangement links TRBV5-1 to TRBJ1-6; D gene ambiguous. The CDR3 runs to 16 residues. The germline V gene encodes CDR1 SGHRS and CDR2 YFSETQ. V lost 0 bases and J lost 7, with 14 bases in between. The CDR3 nucleotides are TGCGCCAGCAGCTTGGACTATCGTATTTTGAATTCACCCCTCCACTTT. Translation gives CASSLDYRILNSPLHF. Variable domain in full (rest from reference TRBV5-1 and TRBJ1-6): KAGVTQTPRYLIKTRGQQVTLSCSPISGHRSVSWYQQTPGQGLQFLFEYFSETQRNKGNFPGRFSGRQFSNSRSEMNVSTLELGDSALYLCASSLDYRILNSPLHFGNGTRLTVT.

This clone has only one observation. The V call is TRBV24-1, the J call TRBJ2-1; weak D call: TRBD2 (6 bases). CDR1 and CDR2 (germline): KGHDR, SFDVKD. The CDR3 is 13 residues long. V lost 4 bases and J lost 8, with 11 bases in between. This CDR3 is CATSDWDSHEQFF. The CDR3 DNA is TGTGCCACCAGTGACTGGGACTCCCATGAGCAGTTCTTC.

The table lists this clone with a count of one. This chain links TRBV12-3 or TRBV12-4 with TRBJ1-4; no definite D call. Trimming pared 5 bases from V and 7 bases from J, leaving 5 bases between. The length of the CDR3 is 11 residues. The CDR3 DNA reads as TGTGCCAGCAGTGTCGGTGAAAAACTGTTTTTT. This encodes CASSVGEKLFF.

The J gene is TRBJ2-3, the V gene TRBV5-1; weak D call: TRBD1 (6 bases). CDR3 length: 14 residues. Looked up from germline, CDR1 is SGHRS and CDR2 is YFSETQ. V lost 1 base, J lost 6 bases, and 12 bases lay in between. In DNA, the CDR3 is TGCGCCAGCAGCTTGAACAGGGTCGCCGATACGCAGTATTTT. This codes for CASSLNRVADTQYF. Combining the CDR3 with reference TRBV5-1 and TRBJ2-3 gives the whole variable domain KAGVTQTPRYLIKTRGQQVTLSCSPISGHRSVSWYQQTPGQGLQFLFEYFSETQRNKGNFPGRFSGRQFSNSRSEMNVSTLELGDSALYLCASSLNRVADTQYFGPGTRLTVL.

This rearrangement joins TRBV6-5 to TRBJ1-1; 9 nucleotides agree with TRBD1. CDR3 length: 15 residues. CDR1 MNHEY and CDR2 SVGAGI come from the germline V gene. V shed 6 bases and J 0 bases; nucleotides not matched to a gene: 5. The CDR3 DNA follows: TGTGCCAGCAGGGACAGGGGCTTCATGAACACTGAAGCTTTCTTT. Its translation is CASRDRGFMNTEAFF.

The rearrangement uses TRBV6-6 and TRBJ2-1; 7 nucleotides agree with TRBD1. The germline CDR1 and CDR2 sequences are MNHNY and SVGAGI (reference sequence). This CDR3 is 17 amino acids long. The ends lost 5 bases at V and 2 bases at J; junction bases unmatched: 12. In DNA form, the CDR3 reads TGTGCCAGCAGTCCCCTACTTGGGACAGAACCCTACAATGAGCAGTTCTTC. Translation: CASSPLLGTEPYNEQFF.

V is TRBV10-1 and J is TRBJ2-1; 8 bases align to TRBD2. J gave up 8 bases and V 3 bases, and 6 bases lay outside the gene matches. The length of the CDR3 is 14 residues. Germline values: CDR1 WNHNN, CDR2 SYGVQD (reference sequence). CDR3 DNA sequence: TGCGCCAGCAGTGACCAGCGGGAGATATATGAGCAGTTCTTC. It is translated as CASSDQREIYEQFF.

V and J are TRBV7-9 and TRBJ1-4; tentatively, D is TRBD1 (6 bases). Germline V CDR1 and CDR2: SEHNR, FQNEAQ (reference sequence). CDR3 length: 14 residues. Trimming shortened V by 6 bases and J by 4 bases, and 12 bases separated the two germline ends. CDR3 nucleotides: TGTGCCAGCAGGTCGACAGGTCTTAATGAAAAACTGTTTTTT. Translated, it gives CASRSTGLNEKLFF. Looking up the rest from reference TRBV7-9 and TRBJ1-4 gives the full variable domain: DTGVSQNPRHKITKRGQNVTFRCDPISEHNRLYWYRQTLGQGPEFLTYFQNEAQLEKSRLLSDRFSAERPKGSFSTLEIQRTEQGDSAMYLCASRSTGLNEKLFFGSGTQLSVL.

The chain recombines TRBV9 with TRBJ1-1; D call uncertain. CDR1 and CDR2 from the germline V gene are SGDLS and YYNGEE. This CDR3 has 12 residues. Trimming took 4 bases from V and 7 from J, leaving 11 bases between them. The CDR3 spells CASSPRRGEAFF. CDR3 nucleotide sequence: TGTGCCAGCAGCCCGAGGCGGGGTGAAGCTTTCTTT.

This chain connects TRBV28 to TRBJ1-2, with unresolved D. Germline values: CDR1 MDHEN, CDR2 SYDVKM. This CDR3 has 13 residues. V lost 5 bases and J 6 bases, leaving 13 bases between the germline ends. The DNA for the CDR3 is TGTGCCAGCAGTGCCCCCCTTAAGCATGGCTACACCTTC. Its protein product is CASSAPLKHGYTF.

The V gene is TRBV7-2, the J gene TRBJ1-1; D is ambiguous. The germline V and J ends were trimmed by 1 base and 0 bases, with 9 bases remaining between them. The CDR3 totals 15 residues. Germline V gene sequence: CDR1 SGHTA, CDR2 FQGNSA. In nucleotides, the CDR3 is TGTGCCAGCAGCTTAGGTGTGGGCATGAACACTGAAGCTTTCTTT. Its translation: CASSLGVGMNTEAFF.

The chain uses TRBV2 and TRBJ2-2; the D gene is possibly TRBD2 (5 bases). This CDR3 contains 15 residues. V gave up 4 bases and J gave up 4 bases, with 13 bases separating them. Per germline, CDR1 SNHLY and CDR2 FYNNEI. For the CDR3, the DNA is TGTGCCAGCAGTGGGCAAATGGCGGGCACCGGGGAGCTGTTTTTT. This gives the protein CASSGQMAGTGELFF.

The chain is built from TRBV5-1 and TRBJ1-4; TRBD1 is a possible D gene (6 bases). V was clipped by 0 bases and J by 7 bases, with 13 bases between them. CDR1 is SGHRS, CDR2 YFSETQ, per germline. The length of the CDR3 is 15 residues. CDR3: CASSLEGGGVEKLFF. CDR3 in DNA: TGCGCCAGCAGCTTGGAAGGGGGTGGGGTTGAAAAACTGTTTTTT. Full variable domain (outside the CDR3, taken from reference TRBV5-1 and TRBJ1-4): KAGVTQTPRYLIKTRGQQVTLSCSPISGHRSVSWYQQTPGQGLQFLFEYFSETQRNKGNFPGRFSGRQFSNSRSEMNVSTLELGDSALYLCASSLEGGGVEKLFFGSGTQLSVL.

The count of this clone is one. The rearrangement uses TRBV27 and TRBJ1-2; D not certain. The V end lost 6 bases, the J end lost 2 bases, and 28 bases lay between the germline ends. In germline, CDR1 is MNHEY, CDR2 SMNVEV (reference sequence). The CDR3 loop spans 19 amino acids. CDR3 protein: CASSRIPVGGRTANYGYTF. The CDR3 DNA reads as TGTGCCAGCAGCCGAATCCCCGTTGGAGGACGTACGGCCAACTATGGCTACACCTTC.

The chain couples TRBV9 to TRBJ1-4; tentative D call: TRBD1 (6 bases). Germline CDR1 SGDLS, CDR2 YYNGEE. Trimming shortened V by 3 bases and J by 8 bases, and 11 bases separated the two germline ends. The CDR3 is 13 amino acids. The DNA for the CDR3 is TGTGCCAGCAGCGACAGGGCGGACGAAAAACTGTTTTTT. Its protein product is CASSDRADEKLFF. Using reference TRBV9 and TRBJ1-4 for the parts outside the CDR3, the full variable domain is DSGVTQTPKHLITATGQRVTLRCSPRSGDLSVYWYQQSLDQGLQFLIQYYNGEERAKGNILERFSAQQFPDLHSELNLSSLELGDSALYFCASSDRADEKLFFGSGTQLSVL.

The chain joins TRBV7-9 to TRBJ2-3; D unclear. From germline, CDR1 is SEHNR and CDR2 FQNEAQ (reference sequence). The ends were cut back, 4 bases at V and 6 bases at J, with 14 bases in the middle. This CDR3 has 14 amino acids. The CDR3: CASSSTGLTDTQYF. The CDR3 nucleotides read TGTGCCAGCAGCTCAACGGGTTTAACCGATACGCAGTATTTT.

The chain employs TRBV5-1 and TRBJ1-2; 10 nucleotides match TRBD1. J gave up 7 bases and V 1 base, and 7 bases lay outside the gene matches. The CDR3 is made up of 15 amino acids. Germline CDR1 is SGHRS and CDR2 is YFSETQ. The DNA of the CDR3 is TGCGCCAGCAGCTTGAGGGGGACAGGGGACTCTGGCTACACCTTC. This sequence encodes CASSLRGTGDSGYTF.

The chain links TRBV3-1 (or the pseudogene TRBV3-2) to TRBJ2-5, with a tentative D call TRBD2 (7 bases). The V end lost 2 bases, the J end lost 5 bases, and 15 bases lay between the germline ends. The germline V gene has CDR1 LGHDT and CDR2 YNNKEL (reference sequence). The CDR3 runs 15 residues. In DNA, the CDR3 is TGTGCCAGCAGCCAATTCAGGGGAGGGTGGGAGACCCAGTACTTC. It yields the protein CASSQFRGGWETQYF.

V and J are TRBV11-1 and TRBJ2-3; no reliable D call. With 5 bases removed from V and 0 bases from J, the gap between germline ends came to 12 bases. The germline V gene has CDR1 SGHAT and CDR2 FQDESV (reference sequence). The CDR3 loop spans 15 amino acids. CDR3 nucleotide sequence: TGTGCCAGCAGCCCTGCGTTTGTTAGCACAGATACGCAGTATTTT. It is translated as CASSPAFVSTDTQYF.

This chain uses TRBV28 with TRBJ2-3; 10 bases line up with TRBD2. The CDR3 is 15 residues long. The germline V gene has CDR1 MDHEN and CDR2 SYDVKM. V trimming: 5 bases; J trimming: 4 bases; junction bases outside the gene matches: 6. The CDR3 spells CASSPAGGPADTQYF. CDR3 nucleotides: TGTGCCAGCAGTCCAGCGGGAGGGCCCGCAGATACGCAGTATTTT.

The genes are TRBV6-5 and TRBJ2-7; TRBD2 matches at 9 bases. Germline V gives CDR1 MNHEY, CDR2 SVGAGI. Trimming took 5 bases from V and 0 from J; bases not matched to a gene: 5. CDR3 size: 15 residues. CDR3 sequence reads: CASSSGRPVSYEQYF. CDR3 sequence (DNA): TGTGCCAGCAGTAGCGGGAGGCCCGTCTCCTACGAGCAGTACTTC.

This chain links TRBV3-1 (or the pseudogene TRBV3-2) with TRBJ2-1; 10 nucleotides line up with TRBD2. V gave up 1 base and J gave up 6 bases; unmatched junction bases: 0. Germline CDR1 LGHDT, CDR2 YNNKEL (reference sequence). The CDR3 loop spans 14 amino acids. Here the CDR3 reads CASSQGLAGNEQFF. CDR3 nucleotide sequence: TGTGCCAGCAGCCAAGGACTAGCGGGCAATGAGCAGTTCTTC.

CDR3 region: CASAPGSPHEQYF. For the CDR3, the DNA is TGTGCCAGTGCGCCGGGATCTCCCCACGAGCAGTACTTC. The genes are TRBV19 and TRBJ2-7, with D maybe TRBD2 (5 bases). Germline loops: CDR1 LNHDA, CDR2 SQIVND (reference sequence). Trimming shortened V by 8 bases and J by 5 bases, and 16 bases separated the two germline ends. The CDR3 is made up of 13 amino acids.

The chain uses TRBV6-5 and TRBJ2-7; no clear D gene. CDR1 and CDR2 (germline): MNHEY, SVGAGI. Trimming removed 7 bases at V and 0 bases at J, with 13 bases between. This CDR3 comprises 14 residues. This CDR3 reads CASTTSTTSYEQYF. As DNA, the CDR3 is TGTGCCAGCACGACGTCCACTACCTCCTACGAGCAGTACTTC.

V gene TRBV7-9 combines with J gene TRBJ2-5, with TRBD2 identical over 9 bases. The CDR3 spans 17 residues. V shed 5 bases and J 5 bases; nucleotides not matched to a gene: 15. The germline CDR1 and CDR2 sequences are SEHNR and FQNEAQ (reference sequence). As DNA, the CDR3 is TGTGCCAGCAGCCTACGACTAGGTCTAGCGGGGAGGGAGACCCAGTACTTC. Translated, it gives CASSLRLGLAGRETQYF.

The J gene is TRBJ2-1, the V gene TRBV6-1; possibly TRBD2 for D (6 bases). Trimming left V 2 bases short and J 0 bases short, with 8 bases between. The CDR3 extends over 15 amino acids. Germline V gives CDR1 MNHNS, CDR2 SASEGT. The CDR3 spells CASSELAYSYNEQFF. DNA for the CDR3: TGTGCCAGCAGTGAACTAGCGTACTCCTACAATGAGCAGTTCTTC.